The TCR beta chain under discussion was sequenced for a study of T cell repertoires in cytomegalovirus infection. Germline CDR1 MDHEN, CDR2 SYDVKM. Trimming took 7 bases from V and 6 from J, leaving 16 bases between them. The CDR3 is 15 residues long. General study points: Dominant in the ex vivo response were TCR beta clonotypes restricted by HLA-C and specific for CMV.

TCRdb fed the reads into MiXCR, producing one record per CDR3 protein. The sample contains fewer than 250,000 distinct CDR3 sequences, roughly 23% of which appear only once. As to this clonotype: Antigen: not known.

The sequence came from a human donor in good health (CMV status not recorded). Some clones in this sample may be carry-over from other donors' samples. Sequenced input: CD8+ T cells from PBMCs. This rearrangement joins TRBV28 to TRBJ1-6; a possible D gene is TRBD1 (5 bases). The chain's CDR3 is CASMTGGSPNSPLHF. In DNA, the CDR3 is TGTGCCAGCATGACCGGGGGGAGTCCTAATTCACCCCTCCACTTT.